Below are 30 T cell receptor beta chains sequenced from a single sample in a study of shared clonotypes between healthy human individuals (dated by TCRdb to the early 2020s). Receptor libraries were prepared by the immunoSEQ multiplex PCR assay. Sourced from immuneACCESS, this table was stored by TCRdb with only in-frame sequences that have V and J called. A share of the clones is absent; for the studies checked, an unresolved V gene accounts for under half, and the remainder has no known explanation. The sample table shows about 560,000 clones, and around three quarters are seen once. Around 13% of the sample comes from the top ten. Material for sequencing was PBMCs. The receptors come from a woman aged 40 to 50 in good health. Some clones in this sample may be carry-over from other donors' samples.

The V and J genes are TRBV28 and TRBJ2-7; 9 nucleotides line up with TRBD2. The CDR3 length is 18 residues. V was clipped by 2 bases and J by 4 bases; unmatched bases: 15. CDR1 and CDR2 from the germline V gene are MDHEN and SYDVKM. This CDR3 reads CASSLEWTWASGTYEQYF. CDR3 DNA sequence: TGTGCCAGCAGTTTAGAATGGACTTGGGCTAGCGGGACGTACGAGCAGTACTTC.

V gene TRBV7-9 combines with J gene TRBJ1-1; no clear D. Looked up from germline, CDR1 is SEHNR and CDR2 is FQNEAQ (reference sequence). Trimming pared 7 bases from V and 7 bases from J, leaving 10 bases between. The CDR3 has 11 residues. Here the CDR3 DNA reads TGTGCCAGCACCTACCCTCTTGAAGCTTTCTTT. Translated: CASTYPLEAFF.

The chain combines TRBV7-2 with TRBJ2-7, with D perhaps matching TRBD1 or TRBD2 (6 bases each). CDR3 length equals 15 residues. Trimming removed 3 bases at V and 2 bases at J, with 14 bases between. Germline CDR1 and CDR2: SGHTA and FQGNSA. The CDR3 spells CASSLGRGRPYEQYF. CDR3 DNA: TGTGCCAGCAGCTTGGGCCGGGGGCGGCCCTACGAGCAGTACTTC.

J is TRBJ1-3 and V is TRBV5-4; D is ambiguous. The CDR3 loop spans 15 amino acids. Germline V lookup: CDR1 SGHNT, CDR2 YYREEE (reference sequence). Trimming cost V 0 bases and J 0 bases, with 7 bases left between them. CDR3 nucleotides: TGTGCCAGCAGCTTGGCCTCGGACTCTGGAAACACCATATATTTT. Protein sequence: CASSLASDSGNTIYF.

This clone was found many times. Other DNA sequences of this sample code for an identical CDR3. The chain has TRBV6-5 and TRBJ2-4; tentatively, D is TRBD2 (6 bases). The CDR3 totals 13 residues. Germline-derived CDR1 and CDR2 are MNHEY and SVGAGI. V was trimmed by 2 bases and J by 8 bases, leaving 10 bases between them. The CDR3 spells CASSYLSGDIQYF. In nucleotides, the CDR3 is TGTGCCAGCAGTTACCTATCGGGGGACATTCAGTACTTC.

The gene calls are TRBV9 and TRBJ2-2; no firm D call. CDR3 size: 15 residues. Germline CDR1 and CDR2: SGDLS and YYNGEE. Trimming took off 4 bases at V and 1 base at J, with 11 bases between the two ends. CDR3 sequence (DNA): TGTGCCAGCAGCCCACCCCCCGGGAACACCGGGGAGCTGTTTTTT. Translated: CASSPPPGNTGELFF.

The V gene is TRBV5-1, the J gene TRBJ1-1; perhaps TRBD1 as D (6 bases). Germline CDR1 reads SGHRS; CDR2 reads YFSETQ. V lost 0 bases and J lost 6, with 15 bases in between. This CDR3 is built from 15 residues. In nucleotides, the CDR3 is TGCGCCAGCAGCTTGGGAATAGGGGGAACATCTGAAGCTTTCTTT. This sequence encodes CASSLGIGGTSEAFF.

The chain employs TRBV30 and TRBJ1-5, with D hard to call. The CDR3 totals 15 residues. Trimming removed 2 bases from V and 2 bases from J, with 13 bases in between. Germline CDR1 reads GTSNPN; CDR2 reads SVGIG (reference sequence). CDR3 coding DNA: TGTGCCTGGAGTAGCGGGTCTAGCGGCAATCAGCCCCAGCATTTT. This encodes CAWSSGSSGNQPQHF.

This clone came up a few times. The chain recombines TRBV28 with TRBJ2-2; no firm D call. V gave up 3 bases and J gave up 7 bases, with 12 bases separating them. Germline CDR1 and CDR2: MDHEN and SYDVKM. CDR3 size: 14 residues. CDR3 protein: CASSFLKVNGELFF. CDR3 DNA sequence: TGTGCCAGCAGTTTTTTAAAGGTGAACGGGGAGCTGTTTTTT. The variable domain in full, with the rest retrieved from reference TRBV28 and TRBJ2-2, is DVKVTQSSRYLVKRTGEKVFLECVQDMDHENMFWYRQDPGLGLRLIYFSYDVKMKEKGDIPEGYSVSREKKERFSLILESASTNQTSMYLCASSFLKVNGELFFGEGSRLTVL.

The chain couples TRBV4-1 to TRBJ2-1; 8 nucleotides align to TRBD2. CDR3 length equals 17 residues. V lost 4 bases to trimming and J lost 7 bases; unmatched junction nucleotides: 15. The germline V gene encodes CDR1 MGHRA and CDR2 YSYEKL. The chain's CDR3 is CASSRGRTYGRGNEQFF. CDR3 nucleotide sequence: TGCGCCAGCAGCCGAGGGCGAACGTACGGGAGGGGGAATGAGCAGTTCTTC.

As to this clone: A much larger clone lies a single base off, so this may be a read error. The chain recombines TRBV30 with TRBJ2-2, with unresolved D. The CDR3 sequence is 15 residues long. Germline lookup yields CDR1 GTSNPN and CDR2 SVGIG (reference sequence). Trimming removed 1 base at V and 3 bases at J, with 12 bases between. CDR3 amino acids: CAWSEFQVYTGELFF. As DNA, the CDR3 is TGTGCCTGGAGTGAGTTCCAGGTGTACACCGGGGAGCTGTTTTTT.

This clone was counted between two and nine times. The chain links TRBV30 to TRBJ1-5; D not certain. The CDR3 length is 15 residues. Germline V gene sequence: CDR1 GTSNPN, CDR2 SVGIG (reference sequence). With 1 base removed from V and 5 bases from J, the gap between germline ends came to 15 bases. CDR3 loop: CAWSGGGGFYQPQHF. The CDR3 nucleotides are TGTGCCTGGAGTGGAGGCGGCGGATTTTATCAGCCCCAGCATTTT.

This clone showed up just a few times. The V and J genes are TRBV30 and TRBJ1-1; 7 bases are a match to TRBD1. J lost 12 bases, V lost 4 bases, and 11 bases had no gene match. The V gene's germline CDR1 is GTSNPN and CDR2 SVGIG (reference sequence). The CDR3 spans 12 residues. The CDR3 sequence is CAWKGGDSTSFF. CDR3 DNA: TGTGCCTGGAAGGGAGGGGACAGTACATCTTTCTTT. The entire variable domain, with the rest obtained from reference TRBV30 and TRBJ1-1, is as follows: SQTIHQWPATLVQPVGSPLSLECTVEGTSNPNLYWYRQAAGRGLQLLFYSVGIGQISSEVPQNLSASRPQDRQFILSSKKLLLSDSGFYLCAWKGGDSTSFFGQGTRLTVV.

This chain uses TRBV18 with TRBJ1-2; D is unclear. The CDR3 runs 14 residues. Trimming took off 2 bases at V and 1 base at J, with 8 bases between the two ends. CDR1 and CDR2 from the germline V gene are KGHSH and LQKENI. This CDR3 reads CASSPSPDNYGYTF. The DNA of the CDR3 is TGTGCCAGCTCACCATCGCCCGATAACTATGGCTACACCTTC.

This clone was recorded only once. The V call is TRBV30, the J call TRBJ2-2; 7 bases line up with TRBD2. The CDR3 loop spans 15 amino acids. Germline-derived CDR1 and CDR2 are GTSNPN and SVGIG (reference sequence). With V trimmed by 4 bases and J by 0 bases, 5 bases remained unmatched. The CDR3 sequence is CAWKRGLANTGELFF. CDR3 nucleotide sequence: TGTGCCTGGAAACGAGGACTAGCGAACACCGGGGAGCTGTTTTTT.

In regard to this clone: An end of the junction does not agree with germline; a read error may underlie this. The V gene is TRBV5-6, the J gene TRBJ1-5, with D uncertain. CDR3 length: 14 amino acids. Germline loops: CDR1 SGHDT, CDR2 YYEEEE. This chain's CDR3 is CASNLKGGNQPQHF. CDR3 sequence (DNA): TGTGCCAGCAACTTGAAGGGTGGCAATCAGCCCCAGCATTTT.

The V call is TRBV6-6, the J call TRBJ2-7, with a weak D call TRBD1 (5 bases). Germline lookup yields CDR1 MNHNY and CDR2 SVGAGI (reference sequence). With 0 bases removed from V and 0 bases from J, the gap between germline ends came to 9 bases. The CDR3 consists of 15 residues. CDR3 nucleotide sequence: TGTGCCAGCAGTTACTCGCCGGACAACTCCTACGAGCAGTACTTC. It codes for CASSYSPDNSYEQYF.

The V gene is TRBV7-9, the J gene TRBJ2-1; 13 bases line up with TRBD2. Trimming at V came to 5 bases and at J to 6 bases, leaving 16 bases not matched to a gene. This CDR3 is built from 19 residues. Germline V lookup: CDR1 SEHNR, CDR2 FQNEAQ (reference sequence). CDR3 nucleotides: TGTGCCAGCAGCATAAACTCCCCGGGACTAGCGGGGCAACGCAATGAGCAGTTCTTC. Amino acid sequence: CASSINSPGLAGQRNEQFF.

The table lists this clone with a few counts. The rearrangement joins TRBV5-1 to TRBJ2-7; TRBD2 matches at 7 bases. The germline CDR1 and CDR2 sequences are SGHRS and YFSETQ. The junction had 8 bases not matched to a gene; V was cut back by 0 bases and J by 5 bases. The CDR3 has 15 amino acids. CDR3 region: CASSLVRGDYDEQYF. CDR3 bases: TGCGCCAGCAGCTTGGTCCGCGGGGACTACGACGAGCAGTACTTC.

This clone has just one count. V gene TRBV7-9 combines with J gene TRBJ2-7; 7 bases are shared with TRBD1. The ends lost 3 bases at V and 0 bases at J; junction bases unmatched: 5. The CDR3 has 15 amino acids. Germline CDR1 is SEHNR and CDR2 is FQNEAQ (reference sequence). In nucleotides, the CDR3 is TGTGCCAGCAGCTTCCCCGAGGGGGCCTCCTACGAGCAGTACTTC. Amino acids: CASSFPEGASYEQYF.

This clone came up many times. This chain joins TRBV10-1 and TRBJ2-3; 9 nucleotides line up with TRBD2. The CDR3 has 17 residues. V gave up 2 bases and J gave up 2 bases; unmatched junction bases: 8. Germline values: CDR1 WNHNN, CDR2 SYGVQD (reference sequence). In DNA form, the CDR3 reads TGCGCCAGCAGTGAGACTAGCGGGCAGGCCCTCACAGATACGCAGTATTTT. This codes for CASSETSGQALTDTQYF.

Regarding this clone: The same CDR3 arises from other DNA sequences in this sample as well. CDR3 DNA sequence: TGTGCCAGCAGCTTAGCGGGAGGGGCCTACGAGCAGTACTTC. It yields the protein CASSLAGGAYEQYF. The chain uses TRBV5-4 and TRBJ2-7; 10 nucleotides line up with TRBD2. Germline CDR1 is SGHNT and CDR2 is YYREEE (reference sequence). With 2 bases clipped from V and 2 bases from J, the junction kept 1 base outside the gene matches. This CDR3 spans 14 amino acids.

The chain links TRBV30 to TRBJ2-3, with 9 bases fitting TRBD2. The CDR3 runs to 16 residues. CDR1 is GTSNPN and CDR2 is SVGIG in the germline V gene (reference sequence). With 3 bases clipped from V and 2 bases from J, the junction kept 9 bases outside the gene matches. For the CDR3, the DNA is TGTGCCTGGAGGAAAGGTCTAGCGGGGTTCACAGATACGCAGTATTTT. It specifies CAWRKGLAGFTDTQYF.

The chain employs TRBV28 and TRBJ2-1, with 8 nucleotides matching TRBD2. The length of the CDR3 is 16 residues. V lost 6 bases, J lost 8 bases, and 15 bases stayed unmatched. Germline V gene sequence: CDR1 MDHEN, CDR2 SYDVKM. The CDR3 protein is CASSPTSGRRQDEQFF. Here the CDR3 DNA reads TGTGCCAGCAGCCCCACAAGCGGGAGACGTCAGGATGAGCAGTTCTTC.

This rearrangement joins TRBV4-2 to TRBJ2-1; TRBD2 matches at 8 bases. CDR3 length: 15 amino acids. CDR1 is LGHNA, CDR2 YNFKEQ, per germline. The trim removed 1 base at V and 5 bases at J, leaving 4 bases unmatched. The CDR3, as DNA: TGTGCCAGCAGCCAAGTGCGGGAGGATAACAATGAGCAGTTCTTC. It encodes CASSQVREDNNEQFF.

V and J are TRBV7-2 and TRBJ1-5, with D uncertain. CDR1 SGHTA and CDR2 FQGNSA come from the germline V gene. The CDR3 has 13 amino acids. Trimming removed 6 bases at V and 5 bases at J, with 11 bases between. This CDR3 is CASSPLADQPQHF. For the CDR3, the DNA is TGTGCCAGCAGTCCCCTGGCCGATCAGCCCCAGCATTTT.

The chain uses TRBV18 and TRBJ1-2; 9 nucleotides agree with TRBD1. Germline loops: CDR1 KGHSH, CDR2 LQKENI. The CDR3 has 15 residues. Unmatched junction bases numbered 8, after V lost 6 bases and J lost 3 bases. The CDR3 loop reads CASSPTTGGYYGYTF. The CDR3 DNA reads TGTGCCAGCTCCCCTACGACAGGGGGTTACTATGGCTACACCTTC.

This clone was seen just once. This rearrangement joins TRBV18 to TRBJ1-5, with D possibly matching TRBD1 (5 bases). The CDR3 has 15 residues. Germline V gene lookup returns CDR1 KGHSH and CDR2 LQKENI. Trimming shortened V by 6 bases and J by 2 bases, and 14 bases separated the two germline ends. CDR3 bases: TGTGCCAGCTCCTCAGGGAGTGGGGGCAATCAGCCCCAGCATTTT. It codes for CASSSGSGGNQPQHF.

V usage is TRBV27 and J usage is TRBJ1-5; tentative D call: TRBD1 (5 bases). Trimming took off 3 bases at V and 0 bases at J, with 18 bases between the two ends. This CDR3 region has 18 residues. CDR1 MNHEY and CDR2 SMNVEV come from the germline V gene (reference sequence). Here the CDR3 DNA reads TGTGCCAGCAGTTTGCGCAGATCGGACACTTATAGCAATCAGCCCCAGCATTTT. Amino acids: CASSLRRSDTYSNQPQHF.

As DNA, the CDR3 is TGCAGCGTTGCCGGGGCTAGCACAGATACGCAGTATTTT. It specifies CSVAGASTDTQYF. The V call is TRBV29-1, the J call TRBJ2-3; D could derive from TRBD1 or TRBD2 (5 bases each). The V gene's germline CDR1 is SQVTM and CDR2 ANQGSEA. The CDR3 sequence is 13 residues long. V lost 4 bases, J lost 0 bases, and 8 bases lay in between.